This T cell receptor beta chain was identified in a study of Graves' ophthalmopathy and Graves' hyperthyroidism. Using RNA transcripts, the TCR beta CDR3 regions were amplified. An initial RT-PCR round employing HTBI primers preceded a second-round multiplex PCR. TCRdb used MiXCR to reprocess the multiplex PCR reads, holding one entry per CDR3 protein. The sample holds some 520,000 distinct CDR3 sequences; about an eighth are singletons and the top ten take 8% to 10%. The receptor comes from a woman aged 30 to 39 with Graves' ophthalmopathy. The sample consisted of blood.

CDR3 nucleotide sequence: TGTGCCAGCAGTGAAGAACTAGCGGTGGGAGAGACCCAGTACTTC. Protein: CASSEELAVGETQYF. This sequence joins TRBV6-1 and TRBJ2-5; 8 bases match TRBD2. The CDR3 has 15 residues. The V gene's germline CDR1 is MNHNS and CDR2 SASEGT. The J segment lost 4 bases and the V segment lost 1 base, leaving 5 bases of the junction unmatched.